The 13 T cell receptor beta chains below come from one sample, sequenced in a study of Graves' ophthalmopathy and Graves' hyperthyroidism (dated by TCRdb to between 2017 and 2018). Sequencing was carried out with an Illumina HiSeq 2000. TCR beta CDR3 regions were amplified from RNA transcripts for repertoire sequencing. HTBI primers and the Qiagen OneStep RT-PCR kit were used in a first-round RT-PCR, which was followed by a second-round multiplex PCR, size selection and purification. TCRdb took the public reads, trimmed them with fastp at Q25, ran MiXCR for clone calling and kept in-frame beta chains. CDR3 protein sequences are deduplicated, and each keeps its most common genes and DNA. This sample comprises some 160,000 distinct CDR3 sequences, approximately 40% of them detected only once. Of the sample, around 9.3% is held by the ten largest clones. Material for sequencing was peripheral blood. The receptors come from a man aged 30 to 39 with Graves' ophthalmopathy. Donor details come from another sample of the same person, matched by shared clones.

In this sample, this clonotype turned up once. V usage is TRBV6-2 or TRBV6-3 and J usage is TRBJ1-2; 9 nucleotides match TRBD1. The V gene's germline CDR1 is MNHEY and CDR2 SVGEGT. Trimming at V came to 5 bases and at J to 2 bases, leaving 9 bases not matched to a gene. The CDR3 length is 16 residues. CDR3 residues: CASSQRSTGGNYGYTF. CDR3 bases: TGTGCCAGCAGTCAACGGTCGACAGGGGGGAACTATGGCTACACCTTC.

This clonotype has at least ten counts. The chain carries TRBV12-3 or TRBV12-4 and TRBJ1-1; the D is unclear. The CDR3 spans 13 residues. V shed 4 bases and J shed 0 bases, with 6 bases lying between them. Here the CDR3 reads CASSWAMNTEAFF. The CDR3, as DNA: TGTGCCAGCAGTTGGGCGATGAACACTGAAGCTTTCTTT.

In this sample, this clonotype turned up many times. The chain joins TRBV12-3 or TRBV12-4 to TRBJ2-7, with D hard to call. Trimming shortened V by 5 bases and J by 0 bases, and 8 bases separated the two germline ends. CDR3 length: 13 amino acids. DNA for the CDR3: TGTGCCAGCAGTCAAGGGTCCTCCTACGAGCAGTACTTC. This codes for CASSQGSSYEQYF.

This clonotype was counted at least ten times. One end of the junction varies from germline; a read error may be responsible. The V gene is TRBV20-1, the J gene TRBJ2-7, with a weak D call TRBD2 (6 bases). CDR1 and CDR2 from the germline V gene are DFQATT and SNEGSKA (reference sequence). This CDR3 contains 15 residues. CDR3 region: CSARAPGLYSFEQYF. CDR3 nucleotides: TGCAGTGCTAGAGCGCCGGGACTTTACTCCTTCGAGCAGTACTTC.

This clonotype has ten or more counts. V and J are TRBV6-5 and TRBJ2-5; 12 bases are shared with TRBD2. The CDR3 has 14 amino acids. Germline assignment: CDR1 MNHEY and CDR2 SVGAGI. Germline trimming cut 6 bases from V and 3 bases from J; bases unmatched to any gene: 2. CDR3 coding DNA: TGTGCCAGCAGCAGACTAGCGGGAGAAGAGACCCAGTACTTC. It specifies CASSRLAGEETQYF.

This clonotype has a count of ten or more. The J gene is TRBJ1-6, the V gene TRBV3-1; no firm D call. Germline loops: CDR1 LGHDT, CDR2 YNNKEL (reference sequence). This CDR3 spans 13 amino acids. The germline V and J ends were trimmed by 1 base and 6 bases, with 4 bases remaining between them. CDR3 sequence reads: CASSQGGNSPLHF. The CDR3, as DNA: TGTGCCAGCAGCCAAGGGGGTAATTCACCCCTCCACTTT. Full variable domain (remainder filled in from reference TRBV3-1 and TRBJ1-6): DTAVSQTPKYLVTQMGNDKSIKCEQNLGHDTMYWYKQDSKKFLKIMFSYNNKELIINETVPNRFSPKSPDKAHLNLHINSLELGDSAVYFCASSQGGNSPLHFGNGTRLTVT.

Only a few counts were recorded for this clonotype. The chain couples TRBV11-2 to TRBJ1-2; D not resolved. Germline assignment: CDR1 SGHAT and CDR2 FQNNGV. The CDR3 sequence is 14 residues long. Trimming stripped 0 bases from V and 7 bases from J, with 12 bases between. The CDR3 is CASSLDAVFGGYTF. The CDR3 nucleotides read TGTGCCAGCAGCTTAGATGCAGTGTTTGGTGGCTACACCTTC.

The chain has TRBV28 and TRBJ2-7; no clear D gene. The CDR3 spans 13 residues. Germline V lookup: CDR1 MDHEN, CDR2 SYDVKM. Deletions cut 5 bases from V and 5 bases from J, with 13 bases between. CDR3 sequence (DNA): TGTGCCAGCAGTCCGAGTCGAATCCACGAGCAGTACTTC. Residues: CASSPSRIHEQYF.

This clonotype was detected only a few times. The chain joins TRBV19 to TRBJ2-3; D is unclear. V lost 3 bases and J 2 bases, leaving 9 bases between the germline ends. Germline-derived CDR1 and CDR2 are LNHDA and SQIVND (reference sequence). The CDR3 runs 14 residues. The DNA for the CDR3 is TGTGCCAGTAGTATTGTGACCGTCACAGATACGCAGTATTTT. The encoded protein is CASSIVTVTDTQYF.

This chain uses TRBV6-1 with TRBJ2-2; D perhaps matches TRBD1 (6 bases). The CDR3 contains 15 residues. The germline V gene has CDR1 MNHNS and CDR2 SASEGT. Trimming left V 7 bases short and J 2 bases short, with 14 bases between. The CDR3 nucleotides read TGTGCCAGCACTCGAAGGGGGACCAACACCGGGGAGCTGTTTTTT. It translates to CASTRRGTNTGELFF.

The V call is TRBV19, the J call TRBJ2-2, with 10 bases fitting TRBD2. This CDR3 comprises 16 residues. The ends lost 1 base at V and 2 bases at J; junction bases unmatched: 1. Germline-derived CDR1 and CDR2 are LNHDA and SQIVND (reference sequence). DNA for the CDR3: TGTGCCAGTAGTATAGTAGCGGGAGGCAACACCGGGGAGCTGTTTTTT. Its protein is CASSIVAGGNTGELFF.

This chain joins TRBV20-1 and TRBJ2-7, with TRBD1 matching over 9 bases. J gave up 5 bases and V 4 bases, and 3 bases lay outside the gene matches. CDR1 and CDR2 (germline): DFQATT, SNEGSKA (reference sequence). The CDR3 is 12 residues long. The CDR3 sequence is CSAIRTGDEQYF. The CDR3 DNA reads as TGCAGTGCTATACGGACAGGGGACGAGCAGTACTTC.

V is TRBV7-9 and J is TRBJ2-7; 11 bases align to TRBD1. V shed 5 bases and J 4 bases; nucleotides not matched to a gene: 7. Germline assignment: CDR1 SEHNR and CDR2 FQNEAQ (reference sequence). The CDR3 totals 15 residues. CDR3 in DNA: TGTGCCAGCAGCGCCGGGGACAGGGGGACTTACGAGCAGTACTTC. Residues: CASSAGDRGTYEQYF.